This record looks at one T cell receptor beta chain sequence and its context. This CDR3 is built from 18 residues. Trimming cost V 3 bases and J 3 bases, with 24 bases left between them. Germline CDR1 is SGHRS and CDR2 is YFSETQ. The data originate from a study of control samples from healthy donors and cancer patients. The table came from immunoSEQ multiplex PCR; TCRdb's copy has only in-frame clones and leaves some out. This table has about 96,000 clones, 85% to 95% appearing once. The chain employs TRBV5-1 and TRBJ1-2, with TRBD1 as a possible D gene (6 bases). The receptor's source is a man between 18 and 35 years old in good health. Sequenced input: blood. The CDR3 bases are TGCGCCAGCAGCTCAGCCCGGGACAAAAACCGGGGGGACTATGGCTACACCTTC. It yields the protein CASSSARDKNRGDYGYTF.